A single sample gave rise to the 6 T cell receptor beta chains below, sequenced in a study of blood T cell repertoires in COVID-19. The method was immunoSEQ multiplex PCR; TCRdb's version includes in-frame clones alone and lacks a portion of them. The table has about 300,000 clones, roughly 85% seen once. Material for sequencing was peripheral blood. The receptors stem from a human donor in a cohort sampled during active COVID-19.

The rearrangement links TRBV2 to TRBJ1-2; D is unclear. The V gene's germline CDR1 is SNHLY and CDR2 FYNNEI. The V end was cut by 6 bases, the J end by 4 bases, with 12 bases between. CDR3 length: 13 residues. The CDR3, as DNA: TGTGCCAGCAGAGCGGACGTCACCTATGGCTACACCTTC. It specifies CASRADVTYGYTF.

The chain recombines TRBV11-1 with TRBJ1-2; D gene unclear. This CDR3 comprises 15 residues. With 1 base removed from V and 3 bases from J, the gap between germline ends came to 12 bases. Germline CDR1 SGHAT, CDR2 FQDESV (reference sequence). CDR3 region: CASSLGTGMDYGYTF. DNA of the CDR3: TGTGCCAGCAGCTTAGGTACGGGGATGGACTATGGCTACACCTTC.

This clone has more than one count but fewer than ten. The chain recombines TRBV5-1 with TRBJ2-1, with TRBD2 identical over 8 bases. Trimming removed 4 bases from V and 4 bases from J; junction bases left unmatched: 7. The germline V gene encodes CDR1 SGHRS and CDR2 YFSETQ. The CDR3 is 15 amino acids. CDR3 DNA sequence: TGCGCCAGCAGCCTGCCCGGGACTAGATACAATGAGCAGTTCTTC. It yields the protein CASSLPGTRYNEQFF.

The chain has TRBV12-3 or TRBV12-4 and TRBJ2-1; D not certain. V lost 2 bases, J lost 9 bases, and 8 bases lay in between. The CDR3 loop spans 12 amino acids. DNA of the CDR3: TGTGCCAGCAGTTTACGGCTAGGTGAGCAGTTCTTC. Protein sequence: CASSLRLGEQFF.

The chain recombines TRBV2 with TRBJ1-2; D gene uncertain. The CDR3 spans 11 residues. Germline V gene lookup returns CDR1 SNHLY and CDR2 FYNNEI. The germline V and J ends were trimmed by 8 bases and 5 bases, with 9 bases remaining between them. DNA of the CDR3: TGTGCCAGCTTTCTCGAGTATGGCTACACCTTC. This encodes CASFLEYGYTF.

J is TRBJ1-6 and V is TRBV5-5; TRBD1 agrees at 8 bases. Germline CDR1 reads SGHKS; CDR2 reads YYEKEE (reference sequence). The CDR3 is 18 residues long. V shed 0 bases, J shed 10 bases, and the junction held 15 bases outside the gene matches. CDR3 DNA: TGTGCCAGCAGCTTGGTCGACAGGGGTCCCCCCGCAGGCTCACCCCTCCACTTT. Its translation is CASSLVDRGPPAGSPLHF.